This TCR beta chain was found in a study of human thymus T cells. Genomic DNA was extracted from every available blood leukocyte. Sequencing was performed with immunoSEQ multiplex PCR; in TCRdb, only in-frame clones are kept and a portion is missing. The sample has approximately 46,000 clones; more than 85% are singletons. The CDR3 is 15 residues long. From germline, CDR1 is MNHEY and CDR2 SMNVEV (reference sequence). V gave up 3 bases and J gave up 4 bases; unmatched junction bases: 5. This chain links TRBV27 with TRBJ2-7; TRBD2 matches at 11 bases. The sequenced material came from blood. The source is a girl under two years old with a congenital heart defect but otherwise immunologically healthy. CDR3 sequence reads: CASSLRLAGTYEQYF. CDR3 bases: TGTGCCAGCAGTTTGAGACTAGCGGGGACTTACGAGCAGTACTTC.